The 20 T cell receptor beta chains reported below all come from one sample, sequenced in a study of radiation and T cells in renal cell carcinoma. The time point: blood 2 weeks post-SBRT. Treatment denoted: 15 Gy SBRT to primary tumor, nephrectomy 4 weeks later. Clones were sequenced by immunoSEQ multiplex PCR, and TCRdb holds only the in-frame ones, with some missing. Seen here are 100,000 to 150,000 clones, 88% observed once, and the top ten hold 5.8%. The sample in question was blood, obtained from a patient whose treatment included radiotherapy and nephrectomy. These receptors all come from a woman in her seventies with renal cell carcinoma.

V usage is TRBV7-2 and J usage is TRBJ2-1; D uncertain. Germline V lookup: CDR1 SGHTA, CDR2 FQGNSA. Trimming took off 1 base at V and 9 bases at J, with 13 bases between the two ends. This CDR3 is 14 amino acids long. Written as DNA, the CDR3 is TGTGCCAGCAGCTTAGGGATAGGATTGGGTGAGCAGTTCTTC. Translation: CASSLGIGLGEQFF.

The rearrangement uses TRBV5-1 and TRBJ2-7; D is unclear. CDR3 size: 14 residues. CDR1 and CDR2 (germline): SGHRS, YFSETQ. The V end lost 0 bases, the J end lost 6 bases, and 13 bases lay between the germline ends. DNA of the CDR3: TGCGCCAGCAGCTTGGCCCCCCCGGCGATCGAGCAGTACTTC. Translation gives CASSLAPPAIEQYF.

The chain combines TRBV11-3 with TRBJ2-2; 11 nucleotides align to TRBD2. With 2 bases clipped from V and 5 bases from J, the junction kept 4 bases outside the gene matches. This CDR3 region has 16 residues. Germline V CDR1 and CDR2: SGHNT, YENEEA. CDR3 region: CASSLSLAGGTGELFF. Here the CDR3 DNA reads TGTGCCAGCAGCTTAAGTCTAGCGGGGGGTACCGGGGAGCTGTTTTTT.

This clone was seen more than once but under ten times. The chain combines TRBV19 with TRBJ1-2; TRBD1 might be the D (6 bases). The CDR3 is 13 amino acids. Germline V lookup: CDR1 LNHDA, CDR2 SQIVND (reference sequence). Trimming shortened V by 9 bases and J by 5 bases, and 16 bases separated the two germline ends. DNA for the CDR3: TGTGCCAGCGCCCCCCAGGGGAAGTATGGCTACACCTTC. Encoded protein: CASAPQGKYGYTF.

The chain joins TRBV28 to TRBJ1-6, with TRBD1 matching over 10 bases. Germline CDR1 is MDHEN and CDR2 is SYDVKM. With 4 bases clipped from V and 9 bases from J, the junction kept 6 bases outside the gene matches. The length of the CDR3 is 15 residues. The CDR3 DNA reads TGTGCCAGCAGTTCCCTCGGGACAGGGGCTTCACCCCTCCACTTT. It is translated as CASSSLGTGASPLHF.

The table lists this clone with a few counts. The V gene is TRBV5-4, the J gene TRBJ1-5; the match to TRBD1 covers 8 bases. Germline lookup yields CDR1 SGHNT and CDR2 YYREEE (reference sequence). This CDR3 contains 16 residues. Trimming removed 1 base from V and 0 bases from J; junction bases left unmatched: 3. The DNA for the CDR3 is TGTGCCAGCAGCTTGTGGACAGGGACTAGCAATCAGCCCCAGCATTTT. Its translation: CASSLWTGTSNQPQHF.

The chain links TRBV28 to TRBJ1-2, with 8 bases matching TRBD1. Germline CDR1 reads MDHEN; CDR2 reads SYDVKM. The CDR3 length is 17 residues. V was clipped by 4 bases and J by 8 bases; unmatched bases: 18. The CDR3 region is CASSWTGLQGWTMGYTF. For the CDR3, the DNA is TGTGCCAGCAGTTGGACAGGGCTCCAAGGGTGGACTATGGGCTACACCTTC.

The rearrangement joins TRBV30 to TRBJ1-5, with a weak D call TRBD1 (5 bases). CDR3 length equals 15 residues. Deletions cut 1 base from V and 1 base from J, with 11 bases between. CDR1 is GTSNPN and CDR2 is SVGIG in the germline V gene (reference sequence). The CDR3 loop reads CAWSAWGNSNQPQHF. Written as DNA, the CDR3 is TGTGCCTGGAGTGCCTGGGGGAACAGCAATCAGCCCCAGCATTTT.

This chain uses TRBV7-9 with TRBJ1-2, with 9 bases that match TRBD1. V was pared by 5 bases and J by 4 bases, with 2 bases of the junction left unmatched. CDR1 is SEHNR, CDR2 FQNEAQ, per germline (reference sequence). This CDR3 contains 13 residues. In nucleotides, the CDR3 is TGTGCCAGCAGCCCGACAGGGGGCTATGGCTACACCTTC. It codes for CASSPTGGYGYTF.

V usage is TRBV7-9 and J usage is TRBJ2-5; D may correspond to TRBD1 or TRBD2 (5 bases each). The V gene's germline CDR1 is SEHNR and CDR2 FQNEAQ (reference sequence). The CDR3 contains 14 residues. V was cut by 1 base and J by 4 bases, with 10 bases left in between. CDR3 nucleotides: TGTGCCAGCAGCTTAGACGCAGGGAGAGAGACCCAGTACTTC. It codes for CASSLDAGRETQYF.

To note about this clone: This same CDR3 is encoded by further DNA sequences in the sample. This chain uses TRBV29-1 with TRBJ2-7, with D tentatively TRBD1 (6 bases). Germline CDR1 reads SQVTM; CDR2 reads ANQGSEA. The V end lost 5 bases, the J end lost 0 bases, and 8 bases lay between the germline ends. The CDR3 sequence is 12 residues long. Here the CDR3 reads CSVSTGSYEQYF. The CDR3 DNA sequence: TGCAGCGTTTCGACAGGCTCCTACGAGCAGTACTTC.

The chain has TRBV28 and TRBJ1-2; no clear D. The CDR3 has 12 amino acids. Trimming shortened V by 2 bases and J by 1 base, and 2 bases separated the two germline ends. Germline-derived CDR1 and CDR2 are MDHEN and SYDVKM. This CDR3 is CASSLLNYGYTF. CDR3 bases: TGTGCCAGCAGTTTACTTAACTATGGCTACACCTTC.

The chain is built from TRBV7-8 and TRBJ2-5; D is undetermined. The last part of the DNA fits TRBJ2-7 better; the J call may be wrong. The CDR3 sequence is 15 residues long. Germline V gene lookup returns CDR1 SGHVS and CDR2 FQNEAQ. The CDR3 bases are TGTGCCAGCAGCTTAGCGGAGACACGGGCCTACGAGCAGTACTTC. Amino acids: CASSLAETRAYEQYF.

The chain carries TRBV10-1 and TRBJ2-7; 9 nucleotides agree with TRBD1. Per the germline V gene, CDR1 is WNHNN and CDR2 is SYGVQD (reference sequence). Germline trimming cut 4 bases from V and 1 base from J; bases unmatched to any gene: 5. The CDR3 loop spans 15 amino acids. DNA for the CDR3: TGCGCCAGCAGTGGGCCGGGACAGGGTTCCTACGAGCAGTACTTC. It translates to CASSGPGQGSYEQYF.

The J gene is TRBJ2-5, the V gene TRBV28, with unresolved D. Per germline, CDR1 MDHEN and CDR2 SYDVKM. The CDR3 runs 13 residues. Trimming pared 2 bases from V and 8 bases from J, leaving 12 bases between. The chain's CDR3 is CASSLRLPPTQYF. The CDR3 region has the DNA TGTGCCAGCAGTTTAAGACTCCCTCCTACCCAGTACTTC.

This rearrangement joins TRBV19 to TRBJ2-1; a weak D match, TRBD2 (7 bases). The CDR3 has 15 amino acids. The V end was cut by 5 bases, the J end by 3 bases, with 14 bases between. Per germline, CDR1 LNHDA and CDR2 SQIVND (reference sequence). The CDR3 region is CASSYGGAIYNEQFF. DNA for the CDR3: TGTGCCAGTAGTTATGGGGGGGCGATCTACAATGAGCAGTTCTTC.

This clone has just one count. This chain links TRBV5-1 with TRBJ2-7; the D is unclear. Germline lookup yields CDR1 SGHRS and CDR2 YFSETQ. CDR3 length: 13 residues. Trimming removed 1 base from V and 0 bases from J, with 5 bases in between. CDR3 amino acids: CASSLRASYEQYF. DNA for the CDR3: TGCGCCAGCAGCTTGCGGGCCTCCTACGAGCAGTACTTC.

The chain joins TRBV4-1 to TRBJ1-2, with 8 nucleotides matching TRBD1. This CDR3 comprises 15 residues. V lost 0 bases to trimming and J lost 2 bases; unmatched junction nucleotides: 2. Looked up from germline, CDR1 is MGHRA and CDR2 is YSYEKL. CDR3 residues: CASSQDAGGNYGYTF. Written as DNA, the CDR3 is TGCGCCAGCAGCCAAGATGCAGGGGGCAACTATGGCTACACCTTC.

This clone appeared a few times. The chain carries TRBV6-1 and TRBJ1-5, with D possibly matching TRBD1 (6 bases). V lost 7 bases and J lost 4, with 14 bases in between. Germline V lookup: CDR1 MNHNS, CDR2 SASEGT. The CDR3 runs 14 residues. The CDR3 bases are TGTGCCAGCAATCCCACGGGGGCGAATCAGCCCCAGCATTTT. Protein: CASNPTGANQPQHF.

As DNA, the CDR3 is TGTGCCAGCCGCCCCGGAGGGGGGTCCTACGAGCAGTACTTC. Protein: CASRPGGGSYEQYF. The chain uses TRBV6-6 and TRBJ2-7; TRBD1 or TRBD2 may be the D gene (6 bases each). The CDR3 loop spans 14 amino acids. Germline V lookup: CDR1 MNHNY, CDR2 SVGAGI (reference sequence). Trimming left V 8 bases short and J 1 base short, with 15 bases between.